What follows is one TCR beta chain and its context. Its antigen is unidentified. The data are from a study of blood T cells in healthy people across ages. Overall study context: About one barcoded beta molecule per two T cells was the capture yield of template switching. Whole-study findings and limits: Diversity figures based on one million T cells were deemed too low.

The CDR3 sequence is 13 residues long. Together with a sample-barcoded 5' primer, a J-beta primer mix was included in a second PCR lasting roughly 6 to 12 cycles. Any given sample supplied a minimum of 3 million CDR3-containing paired-end reads. In TCRdb, the 5' RACE reads were re-called with MiXCR into one record per CDR3 protein. Of around 780,000 distinct CDR3 sequences in the sample, approximately 60% are singletons; the top ten hold about 26%. No fewer than 5.5 micrograms of total RNA were isolated from every sample. The sequenced material came from blood. The clonotype originates from a man between 40 and 49 years old in good health. The J gene is TRBJ2-7, the V gene TRBV12-3 or TRBV12-4; D possibly corresponds to TRBD1 (6 bases). The closer fit of TRBJ2-5 to the DNA end suggests the J call may be wrong. In nucleotides, the CDR3 is TGTGCCAGCAGTAAGGACAGATTTGGGACCCAGTACTTC. This codes for CASSKDRFGTQYF.